This TCR beta chain was identified during a study of blood T cell repertoires in COVID-19. Study information: The cDNA or gDNA used as material had been derived from T cells, B-cell-depleted T cells, or PBMCs.

CDR3 length: 16 residues. After removal of 6 bases from V and 5 bases from J, the junction contained 10 bases not matched to a gene. Germline CDR1 and CDR2: MNHEY and SVGEGT. Assay used: immunoSEQ multiplex PCR; TCRdb lists only in-frame clones, some missing. Of approximately 58,000 clones in the sample, 65% to 80% are singletons; the top ten hold about two fifths. Source material: peripheral blood. The origin of this receptor is a man between 65 and 80 years old with active or convalescent COVID-19. V gene TRBV6-2 or TRBV6-3 combines with J gene TRBJ2-1, with 10 bases identical to TRBD2. CDR3 nucleotides: TGTGCCAGCAGCGAAACATCTAGCGGGAGCCACAATGAGCAGTTCTTC. Translation gives CASSETSSGSHNEQFF.